The source of this T cell receptor beta chain is a study of T cells in Graves' hyperthyroidism and ophthalmopathy. Study summary: Peripheral blood sampling occurred at initial diagnosis, before any treatment. Study results and limitations: Blood also carried most thyroid clonotypes expanded above 0.001.

The table lists this clonotype with many counts. Antigen: not known. Orbital computed tomography, thyroid ultrasound, serum thyroxine and TRAb, and clinical symptoms together informed the diagnoses. From 10 ml of fresh peripheral blood, PBMCs were isolated. CDR1 MDHEN and CDR2 SYDVKM come from the germline V gene. The CDR3 is 13 residues long. The V end was cut by 7 bases, the J end by 2 bases, with 10 bases between. Researchers took RNA transcripts and amplified the TCR beta CDR3 regions from them. Carried out on the TCR CDR3, a first-round RT-PCR used the HTBI primer set. TCRdb used MiXCR to reprocess the multiplex PCR reads, holding one entry per CDR3 protein. The sample consists of approximately 600,000 distinct CDR3 sequences, roughly 14% of them appearing once.

This receptor was identified in a woman aged 40 to 50 with Graves' ophthalmopathy. V usage is TRBV28 and J usage is TRBJ2-3; no reliable D call. Source material: blood. CDR3 bases: TGTGCCAGCAAGGTCGCGGCCACAGATACGCAGTATTTT. It is translated as CASKVAATDTQYF.